One and the same sample provided the 29 T cell receptor beta chains below, sequenced in a study of T cell responses to AZD1222 COVID-19 vaccine. Here immunoSEQ multiplex PCR was the method, and the copy in TCRdb shows in-frame clones only, minus some. The sample has roughly 150,000 clones; about 93% are singletons. Material: peripheral blood, obtained on day 0 of AZD1222 vaccination. The receptors derive from an adult in good health.

This chain uses TRBV27 with TRBJ1-5; maybe TRBD1 (6 bases). Between the trimmed V and J ends, which lost 5 bases and 6 bases, there was a span of 17 bases. Germline CDR1 reads MNHEY; CDR2 reads SMNVEV (reference sequence). This CDR3 contains 15 residues. CDR3 amino acids: CASSLLPGATQPQHF. The CDR3 DNA follows: TGTGCCAGCAGTCTTCTTCCGGGGGCGACTCAGCCCCAGCATTTT.

The CDR3 reads CASRWTGGFEQYF. The CDR3 DNA reads as TGTGCCAGCAGGTGGACAGGGGGCTTCGAGCAGTACTTC. V and J are TRBV27 and TRBJ2-7, with TRBD1 identical over 11 bases. CDR1 MNHEY and CDR2 SMNVEV come from the germline V gene (reference sequence). The CDR3 sequence is 13 residues long. Unmatched junction bases numbered 4, after V lost 6 bases and J lost 6 bases.

The rearrangement uses TRBV2 and TRBJ2-7; 9 bases are shared with TRBD2. This CDR3 spans 14 amino acids. V shed 6 bases, J shed 3 bases, and the junction held 6 bases outside the gene matches. The germline V gene has CDR1 SNHLY and CDR2 FYNNEI. Here the CDR3 reads CASRRLAEDYEQYF. The CDR3 region has the DNA TGTGCCAGCAGAAGACTAGCGGAAGACTACGAGCAGTACTTC. Full variable domain (missing parts from reference TRBV2 and TRBJ2-7): EPEVTQTPSHQVTQMGQEVILRCVPISNHLYFYWYRQILGQKVEFLVSFYNNEISEKSEIFDDQFSVERPDGSNFTLKIRSTKLEDSAMYFCASRRLAEDYEQYFGPGTRLTVT.

The rearrangement uses TRBV7-8 and TRBJ2-7; 7 nucleotides align to TRBD2. V gave up 2 bases and J gave up 3 bases; unmatched junction bases: 7. The CDR3 is 15 amino acids. From germline, CDR1 is SGHVS and CDR2 FQNEAQ. The CDR3 region is CASSLRAGHFYEQYF. The CDR3 DNA sequence: TGTGCCAGCAGCTTAAGAGCGGGGCACTTCTACGAGCAGTACTTC.

The chain carries TRBV11-1 and TRBJ2-7; D possibly corresponds to TRBD2 (6 bases). The length of the CDR3 is 14 residues. Germline assignment: CDR1 SGHAT and CDR2 FQDESV (reference sequence). Trimming shortened V by 1 base and J by 6 bases, and 13 bases separated the two germline ends. The CDR3 loop is CASSLVSRRVEQYF. DNA for the CDR3: TGTGCCAGCAGCTTAGTCAGTAGGAGGGTCGAGCAGTACTTC.

The CDR3 sequence is CATSRDYSYEQYF. The CDR3 bases are TGTGCCACCAGCCGGGACTACTCCTACGAGCAGTACTTC. The V gene is TRBV27, the J gene TRBJ2-7; 7 bases agree with TRBD2. The CDR3 runs to 13 residues. J was trimmed by 0 bases and V by 10 bases; bases with no gene match: 6. Germline V CDR1 and CDR2: MNHEY, SMNVEV (reference sequence).

The J gene is TRBJ2-7, the V gene TRBV6-5, with D possibly matching TRBD2 (6 bases). CDR1 and CDR2 from the germline V gene are MNHEY and SVGAGI. With 6 bases removed from V and 4 bases from J, the gap between germline ends came to 13 bases. The CDR3 is 13 amino acids. CDR3 residues: CASRPPGEYEQYF. DNA for the CDR3: TGTGCCAGCAGGCCCCCGGGAGAATACGAGCAGTACTTC.

The chain combines TRBV7-2 with TRBJ1-2, with 8 bases aligning to TRBD1. CDR1 and CDR2 from the germline V gene are SGHTA and FQGNSA. With 1 base clipped from V and 3 bases from J, the junction kept 4 bases outside the gene matches. The CDR3 loop spans 15 amino acids. CDR3: CASSLEQGGHYGYTF. The CDR3 DNA reads as TGTGCCAGCAGCTTAGAACAGGGGGGCCACTATGGCTACACCTTC.

This rearrangement joins TRBV19 to TRBJ1-5; no definite D call. The germline V gene has CDR1 LNHDA and CDR2 SQIVND (reference sequence). V was pared by 7 bases and J by 3 bases, with 16 bases between. This CDR3 has 15 residues. The DNA for the CDR3 is TGTGCCAGTATTTCGGAGGTCGGCAACAATCAGCCCCAGCATTTT. This sequence encodes CASISEVGNNQPQHF.

The rearrangement uses TRBV2 and TRBJ1-1, with D perhaps matching TRBD1 (5 bases). Germline CDR1 and CDR2: SNHLY and FYNNEI. V lost 1 base to trimming and J lost 4 bases, with 19 bases between them. The CDR3 consists of 17 residues. The CDR3 protein is CASSEGGRSLGGTEAFF. The CDR3, as DNA: TGTGCCAGCAGTGAAGGGGGCCGCAGCTTAGGCGGCACTGAAGCTTTCTTT.

The chain uses TRBV5-1 and TRBJ1-4; 7 positions agree with TRBD1. J was trimmed by 7 bases and V by 4 bases; bases with no gene match: 10. CDR3 length: 15 amino acids. Germline CDR1 is SGHRS and CDR2 is YFSETQ. CDR3 in amino acids: CASSGVPGGGEKLFF. For the CDR3, the DNA is TGCGCCAGCAGCGGAGTCCCAGGGGGGGGTGAAAAACTGTTTTTT.

The rearrangement links TRBV12-3 or TRBV12-4 to TRBJ1-6; D ambiguous. There are 11 residues in the CDR3. Trimming cost V 2 bases and J 8 bases, with 1 base left between them. The CDR3 loop is CASSLYSPLHF. The DNA of the CDR3 is TGTGCCAGCAGTTTATATTCACCCCTCCACTTT.

V and J are TRBV4-2 and TRBJ1-2; unclear D gene. CDR3 length: 18 amino acids. Germline assignment: CDR1 LGHNA and CDR2 YNFKEQ. The V and J ends lost 0 bases and 3 bases respectively, with 20 bases between them. CDR3 coding DNA: TGTGCCAGCAGCCAAGATCTTGAGGGCCAGAGTACTCACTATGGCTACACCTTC. It translates to CASSQDLEGQSTHYGYTF.

V is TRBV30 and J is TRBJ1-2, with D unclear. The V gene lost 5 bases and the J gene lost 7 bases, with 11 bases spanning the gap. The germline CDR1 and CDR2 sequences are GTSNPN and SVGIG (reference sequence). The CDR3 is 11 amino acids. This CDR3 reads CAWSRVPGYTF. CDR3 coding DNA: TGTGCCTGGTCCCGAGTACCTGGCTACACCTTC.

This clone has only one observation. CDR3 bases: TGCAGTGCTAGGGGGGTATATGGCTACACCTTC. It specifies CSARGVYGYTF. The V call is TRBV20-1, the J call TRBJ1-2, with a weak D call TRBD1 (5 bases). The CDR3 runs to 11 residues. Germline-derived CDR1 and CDR2 are DFQATT and SNEGSKA (reference sequence). The V gene lost 3 bases and the J gene lost 5 bases, with 7 bases spanning the gap.

The J gene is TRBJ2-5, the V gene TRBV4-1; D gene ambiguous. The CDR3 has 15 residues. Germline assignment: CDR1 MGHRA and CDR2 YSYEKL. Deletions cut 3 bases from V and 4 bases from J, with 15 bases between. The CDR3 DNA reads as TGCGCCAGCAGCCAGGACGGAGTAGAGAGAGAGACCCAGTACTTC. Its translation: CASSQDGVERETQYF.

The chain employs TRBV6-5 and TRBJ1-2; D not certain. The ends were cut back, 7 bases at V and 8 bases at J, with 20 bases in the middle. The CDR3 covers 14 residues. Germline V gene sequence: CDR1 MNHEY, CDR2 SVGAGI. As DNA, the CDR3 is TGTGCCAGCACCACCCCAGCCCGAAGCTGGGGCTACACCTTC. Translated, it gives CASTTPARSWGYTF.

The chain combines TRBV10-3 with TRBJ2-3, with D possibly matching TRBD2 (6 bases). This CDR3 is 14 amino acids long. V was pared by 6 bases and J by 2 bases, with 12 bases between. CDR1 and CDR2 (germline): ENHRY, SYGVKD. In DNA form, the CDR3 reads TGTGCCATCAGCGTCGGGGGTAACACAGATACGCAGTATTTT. It yields the protein CAISVGGNTDTQYF.

This chain uses TRBV20-1 with TRBJ2-3; TRBD2 is a possible D gene (6 bases). V was pared by 3 bases and J by 4 bases, with 14 bases between. CDR1 is DFQATT, CDR2 SNEGSKA, per germline (reference sequence). The CDR3 is 14 amino acids. As DNA, the CDR3 is TGCAGTGCTAGTTTTTCGACTAGTTCAGATACGCAGTATTTT. Protein sequence: CSASFSTSSDTQYF.

The V call is TRBV5-6, the J call TRBJ2-7; D not certain. CDR3 length: 16 residues. V dropped 4 bases and J dropped 1 base, with 18 bases sitting between them. Germline CDR1 is SGHDT and CDR2 is YYEEEE. In DNA, the CDR3 is TGTGCCAGCAGCCCGGTGAGTTGGGCCTCATCCTACGAGCAGTACTTC. This codes for CASSPVSWASSYEQYF.

The chain recombines TRBV19 with TRBJ1-1; 12 bases fit TRBD1. This CDR3 has 16 residues. The germline V gene has CDR1 LNHDA and CDR2 SQIVND (reference sequence). V dropped 3 bases and J dropped 5; count of bases not matched to a gene: 7. In DNA, the CDR3 is TGTGCCAGTAGTATGGGACAGGGGGCGCGGGGGACTGAAGCTTTCTTT. Amino acids: CASSMGQGARGTEAFF. Together with reference TRBV19 and TRBJ1-1, the CDR3 gives the full variable domain: DGGITQSPKYLFRKEGQNVTLSCEQNLNHDAMYWYRQDPGQGLRLIYYSQIVNDFQKGDIAEGYSVSREKKESFPLTVTSAQKNPTAFYLCASSMGQGARGTEAFFGQGTRLTVV.

The gene calls are TRBV15 and TRBJ1-5; D possibly corresponds to TRBD1 (6 bases). The CDR3 totals 14 residues. V was shortened by 3 bases and J by 0 bases, with 6 bases between the two germline ends. Germline loops: CDR1 LNHNV, CDR2 YYDKDF (reference sequence). This CDR3 is CATSRGHSNQPQHF. The CDR3 DNA is TGTGCCACCAGCAGGGGACATAGCAATCAGCCCCAGCATTTT.

In this sample, this clone turned up a few times. The rearrangement links TRBV5-6 to TRBJ1-2, with a possible D match to TRBD1 (5 bases). The CDR3 covers 16 residues. Trimming removed 0 bases from V and 2 bases from J, with 14 bases in between. Looked up from germline, CDR1 is SGHDT and CDR2 is YYEEEE. The CDR3: CASSLGGPGENYGYTF. DNA for the CDR3: TGTGCCAGCAGCTTGGGAGGTCCGGGGGAGAACTATGGCTACACCTTC.

J is TRBJ1-5 and V is TRBV21-1; the table assigns TRBD1, which was not confirmed against the DNA. TRBV21-1 constitutes a pseudogene. This CDR3 comprises 17 residues. In nucleotides, the CDR3 is TGTGCCAGCAGCAAAGTTTGGAGACAGAAATACAATCAGCCCCAGCATTTT. Protein product: CASSKVWRQKYNQPQHF.

This clone was observed a single time. J is TRBJ2-7 and V is TRBV6-5; no clear D gene. Germline V gene data show CDR1 as MNHEY and CDR2 as SVGAGI. V gave up 0 bases and J gave up 0 bases, with 12 bases separating them. The CDR3 totals 16 residues. The CDR3 spells CASSYSPETSSYEQYF. CDR3 DNA sequence: TGTGCCAGCAGTTACTCCCCAGAAACCAGCTCCTACGAGCAGTACTTC.

The J gene is TRBJ1-1, the V gene TRBV29-1; possibly TRBD1 for D (5 bases). Germline CDR1 is SQVTM and CDR2 is ANQGSEA. The CDR3 runs 16 residues. V was clipped by 6 bases and J by 3 bases, with 23 bases between them. Here the CDR3 DNA reads TGCAGCGTGGGCCTCTCATTTGGGGCTTTTGACACTGAAGCTTTCTTT. Its protein is CSVGLSFGAFDTEAFF.

The chain has TRBV7-6 and TRBJ2-1; the match to TRBD1 covers 7 bases. The CDR3 loop spans 14 amino acids. Germline CDR1 SGHVS, CDR2 FNYEAQ. The V and J ends lost 1 base and 7 bases, in that order; junction bases with no gene match: 4. The CDR3 spells CASSLDAGGNEQFF. CDR3 nucleotides: TGTGCCAGCAGCTTAGACGCAGGGGGAAATGAGCAGTTCTTC.

This chain uses TRBV18 with TRBJ1-3, with D possibly being TRBD1 (5 bases). V lost 5 bases, J lost 0 bases, and 11 bases lay in between. The germline V gene encodes CDR1 KGHSH and CDR2 LQKENI. The CDR3 extends over 15 amino acids. The CDR3 sequence: CASSNQGTSGNTIYF. CDR3 sequence (DNA): TGTGCCAGCTCAAATCAGGGCACCTCTGGAAACACCATATATTTT. The full variable domain, rest sourced from reference TRBV18 and TRBJ1-3, is NAGVMQNPRHLVRRRGQEARLRCSPMKGHSHVYWYRQLPEEGLKFMVYLQKENIIDESGMPKERFSAEFPKEGPSILRIQQVVRGDSAAYFCASSNQGTSGNTIYFGEGSWLTVV.

The rearrangement joins TRBV5-8 to TRBJ1-1; perhaps TRBD1 as D (6 bases). The germline CDR1 and CDR2 sequences are SGHTS and YDEGEE. The CDR3 spans 14 residues. Trimming left V 1 base short and J 8 bases short, with 15 bases between. This CDR3 is CASSLSQGLFEAFF. In nucleotides, the CDR3 is TGTGCCAGCAGCTTGTCACAGGGACTTTTCGAAGCTTTCTTT.